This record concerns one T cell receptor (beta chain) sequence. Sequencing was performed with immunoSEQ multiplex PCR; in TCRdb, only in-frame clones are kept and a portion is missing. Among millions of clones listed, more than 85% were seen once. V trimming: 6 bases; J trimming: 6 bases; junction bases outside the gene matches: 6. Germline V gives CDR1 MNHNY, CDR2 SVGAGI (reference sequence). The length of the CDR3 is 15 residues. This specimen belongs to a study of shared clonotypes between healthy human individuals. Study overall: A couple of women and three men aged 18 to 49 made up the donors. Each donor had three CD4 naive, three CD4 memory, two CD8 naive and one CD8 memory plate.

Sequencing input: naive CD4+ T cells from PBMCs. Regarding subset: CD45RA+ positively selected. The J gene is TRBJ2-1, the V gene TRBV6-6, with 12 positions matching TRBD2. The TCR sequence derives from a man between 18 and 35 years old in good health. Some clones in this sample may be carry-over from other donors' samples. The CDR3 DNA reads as TGTGCCAGCAGCCCTAGCGGGAGGGCCGGCAATGAGCAGTTCTTC. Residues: CASSPSGRAGNEQFF.